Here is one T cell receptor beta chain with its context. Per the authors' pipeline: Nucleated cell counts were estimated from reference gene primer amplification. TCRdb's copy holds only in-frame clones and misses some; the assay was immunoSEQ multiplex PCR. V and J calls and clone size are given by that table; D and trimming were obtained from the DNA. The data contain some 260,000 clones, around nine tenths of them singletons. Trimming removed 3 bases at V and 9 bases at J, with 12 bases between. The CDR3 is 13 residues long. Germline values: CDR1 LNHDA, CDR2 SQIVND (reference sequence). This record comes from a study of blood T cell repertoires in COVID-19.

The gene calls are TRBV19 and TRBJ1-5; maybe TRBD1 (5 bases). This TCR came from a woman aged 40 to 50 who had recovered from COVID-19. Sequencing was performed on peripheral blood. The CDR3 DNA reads TGTGCCAGTAGTATGGGGCGGGGGTGGCCCCAGCATTTT. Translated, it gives CASSMGRGWPQHF.